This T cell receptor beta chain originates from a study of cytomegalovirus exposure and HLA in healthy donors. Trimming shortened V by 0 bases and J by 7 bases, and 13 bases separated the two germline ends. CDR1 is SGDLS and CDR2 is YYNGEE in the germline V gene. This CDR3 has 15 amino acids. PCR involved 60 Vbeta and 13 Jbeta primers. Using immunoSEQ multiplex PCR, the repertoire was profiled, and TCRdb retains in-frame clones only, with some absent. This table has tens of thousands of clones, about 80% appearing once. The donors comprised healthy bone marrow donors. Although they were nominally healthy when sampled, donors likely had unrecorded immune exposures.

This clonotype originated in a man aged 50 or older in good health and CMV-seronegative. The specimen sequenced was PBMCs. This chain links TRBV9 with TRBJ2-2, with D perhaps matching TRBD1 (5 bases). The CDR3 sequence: CASSVVSRDGGELFF. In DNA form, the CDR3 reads TGTGCCAGCAGCGTAGTCAGCAGGGATGGCGGGGAGCTGTTTTTT.